This is a list of T cell receptor beta chains from one sample in a study of CD8+CD57+ T cells in acquired aplastic anemia. TCRdb re-derived calls from the reads in MiXCR, one entry per CDR3 protein. The sample shows 150,000 to 200,000 distinct CDR3 sequences, roughly 50% of them seen only once. Sequences were obtained from sorted CD4+, CD8+, or CD8+CD57+ T cells (not recorded which) from PBMCs. The receptors derive from a human donor with aplastic anemia. Each CDR3 is given with its conserved first and last residue. A D gene is named only where the DNA matches it firmly. A row's size may be missing; if present it is once, few, many or a size class.

j_gene | d_gene | v_gene | abundance | CDR3aa | CDR3nt
TRBJ1-6 | NA | TRBV5-4 | many | CASSLGVVGDSPLHF | TGTGCCAGCAGCTTGGGGGTCGTGGGTGATTCACCCCTCCACTTT
TRBJ2-6 | TRBD1 | TRBV6-2/TRBV6-3 | few | CASSPQGGFSGANVLTF | TGTGCCAGCAGTCCACAGGGGGGTTTCTCTGGGGCCAACGTCCTGACTTTC
TRBJ2-7 | NA | TRBV7-8 | many | CASSPSHDLYEQYF | TGTGCCAGCAGCCCCTCCCATGATCTCTACGAGCAGTACTTC
TRBJ1-6 | NA | TRBV3-1 | many | CASSFGQLNSPLHF | TGTGCCAGCAGCTTCGGACAGCTGAATTCACCCCTCCACTTT
TRBJ2-5 | TRBD2 | TRBV7-9 | NA | CASSSTSGGAETQYF | TGTGCCAGCAGCTCCACTAGCGGGGGGGCGGAGACCCAGTACTTC
TRBJ2-7 | NA | TRBV5-1 | many | CASSLEGAGYEQYF | TGCGCCAGCAGCTTGGAAGGCGCAGGCTACGAGCAGTACTTC
TRBJ1-4 | NA | TRBV2 | many | CASSFEGEKLFF | TGTGCCAGCAGCTTTGAGGGTGAAAAACTGTTTTTT
TRBJ2-2 | NA | TRBV2 | many | CASSERGSGTGELFF | TGTGCCAGCAGTGAAAGGGGCAGCGGCACCGGGGAGCTGTTTTTT
TRBJ2-7 | TRBD1 | TRBV3-1 | many | CASSQEGQGHYEQYF | TGTGCCAGCAGCCAAGAGGGACAGGGCCACTACGAGCAGTACTTC
TRBJ1-1 | NA | TRBV20-1 | NA | CSAPHTTPNTEAFF | TGCAGTGCTCCTCATACCACACCTAACACTGAAGCTTTCTTT
TRBJ1-5 | NA | TRBV20-1 | NA | CSARAGNGQPQHF | TGCAGTGCTAGGGCAGGGAACGGTCAGCCCCAGCATTTT
TRBJ2-7 | NA | TRBV5-5 | many | CASSPFVGRFHEQYF | TGTGCCAGCAGCCCCTTTGTGGGGCGATTCCACGAGCAGTACTTC
TRBJ2-1 | NA | TRBV6-5 | NA | CASSFTDKGGHEQFF | TGTGCCAGCAGTTTCACGGACAAAGGGGGGCATGAGCAGTTCTTC
TRBJ2-7 | NA | TRBV12-3/TRBV12-4 | many | CASSLFIEQYF | TGTGCCAGCAGTTTATTTATCGAGCAGTACTTC
TRBJ2-7 | NA | TRBV29-1 | NA | CSVGENGPYEQYF | TGCAGCGTTGGTGAGAACGGACCCTACGAGCAGTACTTC
TRBJ2-1 | NA | TRBV6-5 | few | CASSYSYGNEQFF | TGTGCCAGCAGTTACTCGTACGGCAATGAGCAGTTCTTC
TRBJ2-5 | NA | TRBV20-1 | NA | CSAREGYQETQYF | TGCAGTGCTAGAGAGGGGTACCAAGAGACCCAGTACTTC
TRBJ2-5 | TRBD2 | TRBV7-9 | many | CASSTSPLAGAKKGTQYF | TGTGCCAGCAGCACATCCCCCCTAGCGGGAGCAAAAAAGGGGACCCAGTACTTC
TRBJ2-3 | TRBD1 | TRBV9 | many | CASSAGQGRDTQYF | TGTGCCAGCAGCGCCGGACAGGGTCGAGATACGCAGTATTTT
TRBJ1-2 | TRBD1 | TRBV19 | NA | CASSMQTGYGYTF | TGTGCCAGTAGTATGCAGACAGGGTATGGCTACACCTTC
TRBJ2-7 | NA | TRBV28 | many | CASSFLYEQYF | TGTGCCAGCAGTTTTTTATACGAGCAGTACTTC
TRBJ1-5 | NA | TRBV7-2 | many | CASSLVGRGRYSNQPQHF | TGTGCCAGCAGCTTAGTTGGGCGGGGGAGATATAGCAATCAGCCCCAGCATTTT
TRBJ2-1 | TRBD2 | TRBV15 | NA | CATSSRTGTSVNEQFF | TGTGCCACCAGCAGTCGCACCGGGACTAGCGTAAATGAGCAGTTCTTC
TRBJ2-5 | NA | TRBV10-3 | NA | CAISDPRNGETQYF | TGTGCCATCAGTGATCCCAGGAATGGGGAGACCCAGTACTTC
TRBJ1-6 | NA | TRBV15 | few | CATSNPLLAGSPLHF | TGTGCCACCAGCAACCCCCTCCTCGCGGGTTCACCCCTCCACTTT
TRBJ2-7 | TRBD1 | TRBV2 | NA | CARSTGTDYEQYF | TGTGCCAGATCCACGGGGACAGACTACGAGCAGTACTTC
TRBJ2-7 | NA | TRBV5-8 | many | CASSLPGPYEQYF | TGTGCCAGCAGCCTCCCCGGACCTTACGAGCAGTACTTC
TRBJ2-7 | NA | TRBV2 | NA | CASSPRTYEQYF | TGTGCCAGCAGTCCGCGGACGTACGAGCAGTACTTC
TRBJ1-2 | NA | TRBV5-4 | NA | CASSSGVGRVTNYGYTF | TGTGCCAGCAGCTCCGGGGTCGGCAGGGTAACTAACTATGGCTACACCTTC
TRBJ1-5 | NA | TRBV20-1 | NA | CSARGFRQPQHF | TGCAGTGCTAGAGGATTTCGTCAGCCCCAGCATTTT
TRBJ2-5 | NA | TRBV20-1 | NA | CSVDGGLGVQETQYF | TGCAGTGTCGACGGGGGCCTTGGGGTACAAGAGACCCAGTACTTC
TRBJ1-5 | NA | TRBV25-1 | once | CASSHKPGQGNQPQHF | TGTGCCAGCAGCCACAAACCGGGGCAAGGCAATCAGCCCCAGCATTTT
TRBJ1-5 | TRBD1 | TRBV11-1 | many | CASSTGTGGRNQPQHF | TGTGCCAGCAGCACCGGGACAGGGGGCAGAAATCAGCCCCAGCATTTT
TRBJ1-6 | NA | TRBV14 | NA | CASSQATGTNSPLHF | TGTGCCAGCAGCCAAGCCACAGGCACCAATTCACCCCTCCACTTT
TRBJ1-2 | NA | TRBV15 | NA | CATSRDMDGYGYTF | TGTGCCACCAGCAGAGACATGGATGGCTATGGCTACACCTTT
TRBJ1-5 | NA | TRBV2 | NA | CASSEVGAVPQHF | TGTGCCAGCAGTGAAGTCGGGGCGGTGCCCCAGCATTTT
TRBJ2-5 | NA | TRBV10-3 | few | CAIAGSGETQYF | TGTGCCATCGCAGGGAGTGGAGAGACCCAGTACTTC
TRBJ2-1 | NA | TRBV20-1 | NA | CSARVRVNEQFF | TGCAGTGCTAGGGTCCGCGTGAATGAGCAGTTCTTC
TRBJ1-1 | NA | TRBV20-1 | NA | CSARRNTEAFF | TGCAGTGCTCGCCGAAACACTGAAGCTTTCTTT
TRBJ1-3 | NA | TRBV10-3 | NA | CAISDSSSGNTIHF | TGTGCCATCAGTGATAGCAGCTCTGGAAACACCATACATTTT
TRBJ2-3 | NA | TRBV5-1 | many | CASSQDSSSTDTQYF | TGCGCCAGCAGCCAGGACTCCTCTAGCACAGATACGCAGTATTTT
TRBJ2-2 | NA | TRBV10-1 | NA | CASGEAAPGELFF | TGCGCCAGCGGTGAGGCAGCCCCCGGGGAGCTGTTTTTT
TRBJ1-5 | TRBD1 | TRBV12-3/TRBV12-4 | NA | CASSLRGGYRGGRVQPQHF | TGTGCCAGCAGTTTAAGGGGGGGGTACAGGGGAGGTCGGGTACAGCCCCAGCATTTT
TRBJ2-7 | NA | TRBV7-6 | NA | CASSLGPVLYEQYF | TGTGCCAGCAGCTTAGGGCCAGTACTCTACGAGCAGTACTTC
TRBJ2-7 | TRBD1 | TRBV10-3 | few | CATGGGTGDYEQYF | TGTGCCACAGGGGGAGGGACAGGGGACTACGAGCAGTACTTC
TRBJ2-5 | TRBD2 | TRBV7-2 | NA | CASSSVGLAGKETQYF | TGTGCCAGCAGCTCCGTGGGACTAGCGGGGAAAGAGACCCAGTACTTC
TRBJ1-5 | NA | TRBV7-6 | NA | CTSSLESDSNQPQHF | TGTACCAGCAGCTTAGAATCAGATAGCAATCAGCCCCAGCATTTT
TRBJ1-2 | TRBD1 | TRBV5-1 | many | CASSLYTGTGSNYGYTF | TGCGCCAGCAGCTTGTATACCGGGACAGGGAGTAACTATGGCTACACCTTC
TRBJ2-2 | NA | TRBV2 | NA | CASSEIAGELFF | TGTGCCAGCAGTGAAATTGCCGGGGAGCTGTTTTTT
TRBJ1-2 | TRBD1 | TRBV3-1 | many | CASSPSDRVFGYTF | TGTGCCAGCAGCCCTTCGGACAGGGTATTTGGCTACACCTTC
TRBJ2-2 | NA | TRBV5-1 | few | CASSLAIGTGELFF | TGCGCCAGCAGCTTGGCAATCGGCACCGGGGAGCTGTTTTTT
TRBJ1-6 | NA | TRBV15 | many | CATSRDRKHNSPLHF | TGTGCCACCAGCAGAGACAGAAAACATAATTCACCCCTCCACTTT
TRBJ1-1 | NA | TRBV29-1 | NA | CSVDRSGQRSTEAFF | TGCAGCGTTGATAGGTCAGGCCAGAGGAGCACTGAAGCTTTCTTT
TRBJ2-1 | NA | TRBV7-2 | many | CASSLSGTLIDEQFF | TGTGCCAGCAGCTTGTCCGGGACTCTCATCGATGAGCAGTTCTTC